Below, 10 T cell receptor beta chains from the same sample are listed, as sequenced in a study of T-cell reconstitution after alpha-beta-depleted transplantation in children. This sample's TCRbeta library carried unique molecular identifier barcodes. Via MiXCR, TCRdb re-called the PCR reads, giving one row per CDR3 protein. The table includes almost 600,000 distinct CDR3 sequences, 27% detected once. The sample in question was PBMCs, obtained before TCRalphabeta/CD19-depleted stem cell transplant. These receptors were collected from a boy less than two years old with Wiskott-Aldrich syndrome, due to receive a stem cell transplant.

The CDR3 DNA reads as TGCGCCAGCAGCCGATACCTATCCGATCCTACGGGCGAGCAGTACTTC. As protein: CASSRYLSDPTGEQYF. The V call is TRBV5-1, the J call TRBJ2-7, with D unresolved. This CDR3 has 16 residues. CDR1 is SGHRS, CDR2 YFSETQ, per germline. Trimming cost V 4 bases and J 6 bases, with 23 bases left between them.

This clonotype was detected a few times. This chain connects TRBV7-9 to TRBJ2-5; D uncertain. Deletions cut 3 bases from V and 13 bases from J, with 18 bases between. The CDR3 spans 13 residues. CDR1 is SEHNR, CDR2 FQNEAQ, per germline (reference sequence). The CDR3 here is CASSFGPGLRGYF. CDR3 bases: TGTGCCAGCAGCTTTGGCCCCGGTCTTCGAGGGTACTTC. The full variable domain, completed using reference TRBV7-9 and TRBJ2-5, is DTGVSQNPRHKITKRGQNVTFRCDPISEHNRLYWYRQTLGQGPEFLTYFQNEAQLEKSRLLSDRFSAERPKGSFSTLEIQRTEQGDSAMYLCASSFGPGLRGYFGPGTRLLVL.

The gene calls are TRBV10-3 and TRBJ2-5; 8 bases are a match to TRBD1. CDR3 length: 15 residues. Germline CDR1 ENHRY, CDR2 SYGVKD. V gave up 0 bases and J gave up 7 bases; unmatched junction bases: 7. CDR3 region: CAISESGQGIGTQYF. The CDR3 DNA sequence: TGTGCCATCAGTGAGTCTGGACAGGGAATTGGGACCCAGTACTTC.

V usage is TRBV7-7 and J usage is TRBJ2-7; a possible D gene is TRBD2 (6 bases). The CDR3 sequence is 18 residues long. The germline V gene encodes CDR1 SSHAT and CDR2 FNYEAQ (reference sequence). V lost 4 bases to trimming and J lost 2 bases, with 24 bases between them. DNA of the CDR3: TGTGCCAGCAGCTACTCCCCTCGTGGGTGGGAGGACCCCTACGAGCAGTACTTC. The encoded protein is CASSYSPRGWEDPYEQYF.

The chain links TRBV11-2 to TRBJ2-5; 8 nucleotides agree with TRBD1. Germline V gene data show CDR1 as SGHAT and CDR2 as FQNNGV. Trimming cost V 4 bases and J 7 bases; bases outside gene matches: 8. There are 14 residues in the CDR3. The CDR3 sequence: CASSSETGVGTQYF. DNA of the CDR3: TGTGCCAGCAGCTCCGAGACAGGGGTGGGGACCCAGTACTTC. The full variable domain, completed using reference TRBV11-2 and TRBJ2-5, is EAGVAQSPRYKIIEKRQSVAFWCNPISGHATLYWYQQILGQGPKLLIQFQNNGVVDDSQLPKDRFSAERLKGVDSTLKIQPAKLEDSAVYLCASSSETGVGTQYFGPGTRLLVL.

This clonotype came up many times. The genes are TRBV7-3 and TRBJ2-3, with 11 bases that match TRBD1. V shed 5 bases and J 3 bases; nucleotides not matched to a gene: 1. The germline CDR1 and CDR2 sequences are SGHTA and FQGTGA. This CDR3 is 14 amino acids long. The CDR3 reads CASSRDRGTDTQYF. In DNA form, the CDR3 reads TGTGCCAGCAGCCGGGACAGGGGGACAGATACGCAGTATTTT.

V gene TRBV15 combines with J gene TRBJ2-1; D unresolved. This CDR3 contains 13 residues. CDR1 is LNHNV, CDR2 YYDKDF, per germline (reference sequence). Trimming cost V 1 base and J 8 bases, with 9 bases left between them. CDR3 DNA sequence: TGTGCCACCAGCAGAGGCCCCGAGGATGAGCAGTTCTTC. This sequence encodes CATSRGPEDEQFF.

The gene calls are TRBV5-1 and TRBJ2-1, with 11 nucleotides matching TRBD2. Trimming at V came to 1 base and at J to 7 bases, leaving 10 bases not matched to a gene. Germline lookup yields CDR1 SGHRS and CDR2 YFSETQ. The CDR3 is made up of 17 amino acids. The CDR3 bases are TGCGCCAGCAGCTTGCCCCCACTAGCGGGAGTAGGAAATGAGCAGTTCTTC. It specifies CASSLPPLAGVGNEQFF.

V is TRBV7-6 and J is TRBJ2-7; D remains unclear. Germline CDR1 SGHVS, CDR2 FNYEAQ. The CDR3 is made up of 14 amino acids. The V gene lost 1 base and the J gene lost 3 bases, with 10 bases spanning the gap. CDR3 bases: TGTGCCAGCAGCTTAGACCCTGGTGGCTACGAGCAGTACTTC. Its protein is CASSLDPGGYEQYF.

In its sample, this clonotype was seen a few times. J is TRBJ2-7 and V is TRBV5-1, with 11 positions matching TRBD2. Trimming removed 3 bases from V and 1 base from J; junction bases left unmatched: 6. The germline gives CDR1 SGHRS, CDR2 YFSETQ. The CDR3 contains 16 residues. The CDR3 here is CASSSRSGRASYEQYF. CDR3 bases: TGCGCCAGCAGCTCCCGTAGCGGGAGGGCTTCCTACGAGCAGTACTTC.